These T cell receptor beta chains were read from a single sample in a study of T cell responses to AZD1222 COVID-19 vaccine. Clones were read by immunoSEQ multiplex PCR, and TCRdb kept only the in-frame ones, dropping some. The data hold about 170,000 clones, with roughly 87% observed a single time. Sequenced here: peripheral blood, sampled 28 days after the second AZD1222 dose. The receptor set was obtained from an adult who received the AZD1222 COVID-19 vaccine. CDR3s include the opening cysteine and the closing phenylalanine or tryptophan.

V gene,J gene,CDR3 protein
TRBV7-8,TRBJ2-2,CASSLMTGELFF
TRBV2,TRBJ2-3,CASNFGGRTDTQYF
TRBV2,TRBJ1-4,CAGNGGTGSEKLFF
TRBV12-3/TRBV12-4,TRBJ1-2,CASSGNIIGYTF
TRBV29-1,TRBJ2-1,CSPWLAGGPEQFF
TRBV4-3,TRBJ1-1,CASSQDGGNGLNTEAFF
TRBV3-1/TRBV3-2,TRBJ2-1,CASSQNPGGYNEQFF
TRBV5-1,TRBJ1-6,CASSFGGLLVNSPLHF
TRBV19,TRBJ1-5,CASSTAVYSNQPQHF
TRBV5-1,TRBJ1-1,CASSLPLGGTEAFF
TRBV13,TRBJ1-2,CASTSRAAGYGYTF
TRBV18,TRBJ1-2,CASSPTGTNNYGYTF
TRBV2,TRBJ2-7,CASSGTSDYEQYF
TRBV5-5,TRBJ1-2,CASSLDPWTGNYGYTF
TRBV6-5,TRBJ2-7,CASSYSRDRPYEQYF
TRBV18,TRBJ2-2,CASSLTGQTTGELFF
TRBV6-5,TRBJ1-6,CASSYSAGWNNSPLHF
TRBV12-2,TRBJ2-7,CASRPRMASGPYSYEQYF
TRBV6-6,TRBJ1-6,CASSMPGQGASPLHF
TRBV6-1,TRBJ1-6,CASSEALGGIRSPLHF
TRBV4-2,TRBJ2-1,CASSQETSANNEQFF
TRBV5-4,TRBJ2-7,CASSLFFSGTGIYEQYF
TRBV5-4,TRBJ2-7,CASSEGATYEQYF
TRBV6-5,TRBJ2-1,CAAGTTNYNEQFF
TRBV5-1,TRBJ2-5,CASSLDSGQETQYF
TRBV2,TRBJ2-7,CASSAGGQYF
TRBV7-9,TRBJ2-6,CASSSRVRGSGANVLTF